The 12 T cell receptor beta chains in this list originate from one sample, sequenced in a study of blood T cell repertoires in COVID-19. Sequenced by immunoSEQ multiplex PCR; TCRdb stores in-frame clones only, minus some. The repertoire has about 76,000 clones, around 91% of them found once; the top ten carry under 6%. The sequenced material came from peripheral blood. The source of these receptors is a human donor in a cohort sampled during active COVID-19.

This chain joins TRBV10-3 and TRBJ2-7; possible D gene TRBD1, 5 bases. Germline CDR1 and CDR2: ENHRY and SYGVKD. The CDR3 covers 15 residues. Trimming took 3 bases from V and 0 from J, leaving 12 bases between them. CDR3 nucleotides: TGTGCCATCAGTGAAAGCAGGGTAGCCTCCTACGAGCAGTACTTC. Translated, it gives CAISESRVASYEQYF.

V and J are TRBV5-1 and TRBJ2-1; 9 nucleotides align to TRBD1. CDR1 is SGHRS, CDR2 YFSETQ, per germline. With V trimmed by 4 bases and J by 8 bases, 7 bases remained unmatched. This CDR3 has 14 residues. DNA of the CDR3: TGCGCCAGCAGCCCACGGACAGGGGCAGATGAGCAGTTCTTC. Translated: CASSPRTGADEQFF.

The rearrangement joins TRBV5-6 to TRBJ1-2, with a possible D match to TRBD1 (6 bases). Trimming left V 4 bases short and J 8 bases short, with 15 bases between. The CDR3 runs to 13 residues. Looked up from germline, CDR1 is SGHDT and CDR2 is YYEEEE. The CDR3 DNA reads TGTGCCAGCAGCCCACCGGGACACAGAGGCTACACCTTC. Encoded protein: CASSPPGHRGYTF.

This sequence joins TRBV5-4 and TRBJ1-6; 8 bases agree with TRBD1. Germline trimming cut 2 bases from V and 10 bases from J; bases unmatched to any gene: 5. CDR1 and CDR2 from the germline V gene are SGHNT and YYREEE (reference sequence). The CDR3 loop spans 14 amino acids. CDR3 nucleotide sequence: TGTGCCAGCAGCTTTGACAGGGGATGGTCACCCCTCCACTTT. Encoded protein: CASSFDRGWSPLHF.

The CDR3 DNA reads as TGTGCCAGCAGCGTAACGGAGAGGGCGACCCAGCATTTT. The encoded protein is CASSVTERATQHF. This chain uses TRBV9 with TRBJ1-5; D is undetermined. This CDR3 is built from 13 residues. Germline V gives CDR1 SGDLS, CDR2 YYNGEE. Deletions cut 1 base from V and 11 bases from J, with 13 bases between.

There are a few counts of this clone. The J gene is TRBJ2-7, the V gene TRBV6-5; D gene unclear. Per germline, CDR1 MNHEY and CDR2 SVGAGI. The CDR3 has 13 residues. The V end lost 2 bases, the J end lost 5 bases, and 10 bases lay between the germline ends. The CDR3 is CASSYDASNEQYF. In DNA form, the CDR3 reads TGTGCCAGCAGTTACGATGCTAGTAACGAGCAGTACTTC.

The V gene is TRBV9, the J gene TRBJ2-1, with D maybe TRBD1 (5 bases). Germline V gene data show CDR1 as SGDLS and CDR2 as YYNGEE. CDR3 length: 12 residues. V was pared by 0 bases and J by 16 bases, with 14 bases between. DNA for the CDR3: TGTGCCAGCAGCGTAGCGGCAGGACATCCTTTCTTC. As protein: CASSVAAGHPFF.

The chain combines TRBV6-1 with TRBJ1-4; the match to TRBD1 covers 8 bases. The germline V gene encodes CDR1 MNHNS and CDR2 SASEGT. The CDR3 is 17 residues long. J was trimmed by 10 bases and V by 3 bases; bases with no gene match: 16. DNA of the CDR3: TGTGCCAGCAGTGATCGGCCAGGGGGCACCTACCCCCCAAAACTGTTTTTT. Translation gives CASSDRPGGTYPPKLFF.

V is TRBV5-4 and J is TRBJ2-7; D gene unclear. Germline V gene lookup returns CDR1 SGHNT and CDR2 YYREEE (reference sequence). This CDR3 has 14 residues. V was pared by 4 bases and J by 6 bases, with 17 bases between. The CDR3, as DNA: TGTGCCAGCAGCGCCCTTGTTGCCCCGCGCGAGCAGTACTTC. Encoded protein: CASSALVAPREQYF.

The chain recombines TRBV6-5 with TRBJ2-1, with TRBD1 as a possible D gene (5 bases). V was pared by 4 bases and J by 5 bases, with 12 bases between. Per germline, CDR1 MNHEY and CDR2 SVGAGI. This CDR3 has 14 amino acids. The CDR3: CASSWNRGHNEQFF. The CDR3 nucleotides read TGTGCCAGCAGTTGGAATAGGGGCCACAATGAGCAGTTCTTC.

This clone was seen a single time. The chain employs TRBV19 and TRBJ2-3; 8 nucleotides line up with TRBD2. CDR1 and CDR2 (germline): LNHDA, SQIVND (reference sequence). The CDR3 sequence is 13 residues long. Unmatched junction bases numbered 2, after V lost 3 bases and J lost 6 bases. The CDR3 reads CASSIRGGDTQYF. As DNA, the CDR3 is TGTGCCAGTAGTATTCGGGGGGGGGATACGCAGTATTTT.

CDR3 DNA: TGTGCCACCAGCAGAGGGGGTTCGGGGCAGCCCCAGCATTTT. Protein: CATSRGGSGQPQHF. The chain carries TRBV15 and TRBJ1-5; D is undetermined. Germline V CDR1 and CDR2: LNHNV, YYDKDF (reference sequence). The CDR3 length is 14 residues. Between the trimmed V and J ends, which lost 1 base and 7 bases, there was a span of 11 bases. The entire variable domain, with the rest obtained from reference TRBV15 and TRBJ1-5, is as follows: DAMVIQNPRYQVTQFGKPVTLSCSQTLNHNVMYWYQQKSSQAPKLLFHYYDKDFNNEADTPDNFQSRRPNTSFCFLDIRSPGLGDTAMYLCATSRGGSGQPQHFGDGTRLSIL.